This T cell receptor beta chain was recorded in a study of T-cell reconstitution after alpha-beta-depleted transplantation in children. Findings of the study overall: By one year post-transplant, T-cell counts and diversity largely arose from T cells that were newly produced.

This clonotype was observed a few times. The antigen remains unidentified. Using unique molecular identifiers, the investigators prepared the TCRbeta library. TCRdb passed the PCR reads through MiXCR, listing each CDR3 protein once. The table lists approximately 500,000 distinct CDR3 sequences, more than 20% of them singletons, with 36% in the top ten. V lost 1 base, J lost 3 bases, and 7 bases stayed unmatched. The CDR3 is made up of 17 amino acids. In germline, CDR1 is LGHNA, CDR2 YNFKEQ. This rearrangement joins TRBV4-2 to TRBJ2-7, with 12 bases fitting TRBD2. The source of this sequence is a boy in the first two years of life with Wiskott-Aldrich syndrome, due to receive a stem cell transplant. Material: PBMCs, obtained before TCRalphabeta/CD19-depleted stem cell transplant. CDR3 protein: CASSQVSRTSGVYEQYF. The CDR3 nucleotides are TGTGCCAGCAGCCAAGTTAGTCGGACTAGCGGGGTCTACGAGCAGTACTTC.